The clone carrying this T cell receptor beta chain was counted many times. The data are from a study of Graves' ophthalmopathy and Graves' hyperthyroidism. The study amplified TCR beta CDR3 regions using RNA transcripts. First-round RT-PCR with HTBI primers preceded a second-round multiplex PCR. TCRdb used MiXCR to reprocess the multiplex PCR reads, holding one entry per CDR3 protein. The table shows roughly 610,000 distinct CDR3 sequences, with about 24% occurring only once. By definition, stable hyperthyroidism involved no ophthalmopathy within 18 months of follow-up. The authors enrolled newly diagnosed hyperthyroidism patients aged 18 to 65 with under 2 months' duration. The sample consisted of peripheral blood. The clonotype originates from a woman younger than 30 with stable Graves' hyperthyroidism. Some clones in this sample may be carry-over from other donors' samples.

CDR3 sequence reads: CASSFSSGGAREQYF. The DNA for the CDR3 is TGTGCCAGCAGTTTCTCTAGCGGGGGGGCTAGGGAGCAGTACTTC. This chain connects TRBV12-3 or TRBV12-4 to TRBJ2-7; 12 positions match TRBD2. V lost 3 bases to trimming and J lost 7 bases; unmatched junction nucleotides: 7. This CDR3 has 15 amino acids.